This T cell receptor (beta chain) came from a study of post-analysis software for immune sequencing data. Regarding the study as a whole: Relative to controls, patients had 4 or 5 TRBV segments at higher frequency, with TRBV5-6, TRBV5-1 and TRBV20-1 among these.

Tagging with unique molecular identifiers was a feature of the TCR beta cDNA libraries. cDNA molecules numbering about 490,000 came from around 0.96 to 9.9 million T cells. TCRdb called the PCR reads again in MiXCR, with one record for every CDR3 protein. The sample comprises 150,000 to 200,000 distinct CDR3 sequences, about 34% of which are singletons, and around 30% rests with the top ten. Germline V CDR1 and CDR2: SGHVS, FNYEAQ. There are 15 residues in the CDR3. With V trimmed by 5 bases and J by 4 bases, 9 bases remained unmatched. Concerning this clonotype: Its antigen is undetermined.

The source material was blood, sampled after autologous hematopoietic stem cell transplantation. The rearrangement uses TRBV7-6 and TRBJ1-1; 8 bases agree with TRBD1. This TCR derives from a girl aged 5 to 17 with multiple sclerosis. As DNA, the CDR3 is TGTGCCAGCAGCCGAGCCGGACAGGGAGCCACTGAAGCTTTCTTT. It codes for CASSRAGQGATEAFF.